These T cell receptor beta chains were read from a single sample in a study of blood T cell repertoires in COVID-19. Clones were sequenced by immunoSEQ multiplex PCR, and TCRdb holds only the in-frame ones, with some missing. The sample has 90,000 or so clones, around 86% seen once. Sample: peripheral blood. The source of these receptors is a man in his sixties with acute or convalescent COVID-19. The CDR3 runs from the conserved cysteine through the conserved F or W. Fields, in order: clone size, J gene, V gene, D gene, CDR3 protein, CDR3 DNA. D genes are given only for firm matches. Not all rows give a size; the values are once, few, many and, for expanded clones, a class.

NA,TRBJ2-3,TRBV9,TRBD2,CASSVGVSGGALDTQYF,TGTGCCAGCAGCGTAGGGGTTAGCGGGGGGGCTTTAGATACGCAGTATTTT
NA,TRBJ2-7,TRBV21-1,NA,CASSKCGLRVREQYF,TGTGCCAGCAGCAAATGCGGACTGCGGGTCCGGGAGCAGTACTTC
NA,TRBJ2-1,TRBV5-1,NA,CASSLEFRRYNEQFF,TGCGCCAGCAGCTTAGAATTTCGGAGATACAATGAGCAGTTCTTC
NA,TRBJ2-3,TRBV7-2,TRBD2,CASSLVASSGGSTDTQYF,TGTGCCAGCAGCTTAGTGGCGTCTAGCGGGGGGAGCACAGATACGCAGTATTTT
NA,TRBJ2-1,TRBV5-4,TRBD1,CASSSGTGAGSEQFF,TGTGCCAGCAGCTCTGGGACAGGGGCCGGGAGTGAGCAGTTCTTC
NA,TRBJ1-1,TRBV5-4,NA,CASRDKRNTEAFF,TGTGCCAGCAGAGACAAGAGGAACACTGAAGCTTTCTTT
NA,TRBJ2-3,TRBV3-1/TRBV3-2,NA,CASSQRTPHEAGFSTDTQYF,TGTGCCAGCAGCCAGAGGACTCCACACGAGGCCGGTTTTAGCACAGATACGCAGTATTTT
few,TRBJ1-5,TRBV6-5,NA,CASSTLNQPQHF,TGTGCCAGCAGTACCCTAAATCAGCCCCAGCATTTT
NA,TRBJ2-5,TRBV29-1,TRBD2,CSVEAGGKIETQYF,TGCAGCGTTGAGGCGGGGGGAAAAATAGAGACCCAGTACTTC
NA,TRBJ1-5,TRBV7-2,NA,CASSPRVGRDQPQHF,TGTGCCAGCAGCCCCAGGGTGGGGAGGGATCAGCCCCAGCATTTT
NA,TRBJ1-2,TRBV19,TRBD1,CASSLTGYGYTF,TGTGCCAGTAGCCTGACAGGGTATGGCTACACCTTC
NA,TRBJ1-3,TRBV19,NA,CASTTDRSFGNTIYF,TGTGCCAGTACCACGGACAGAAGCTTTGGAAACACCATATATTTT
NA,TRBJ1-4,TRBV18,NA,CASSPGQVGEKLFF,TGTGCCAGCTCACCAGGGCAGGTCGGCGAAAAACTGTTTTTT
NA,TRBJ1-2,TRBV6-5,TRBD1,CASWQGAFGYTF,TGTGCCAGCTGGCAGGGGGCTTTTGGCTACACCTTC
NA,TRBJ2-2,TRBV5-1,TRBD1,CASSIRDRATGELFF,TGCGCCAGCAGCATCCGGGACAGGGCCACCGGGGAGCTGTTTTTT
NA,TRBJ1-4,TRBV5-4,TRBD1,CASSFGQGGEKLFF,TGTGCCAGCAGTTTTGGACAGGGGGGTGAAAAACTGTTTTTT
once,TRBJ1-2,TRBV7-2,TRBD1,CASSSRGRGIDGYTF,TGTGCCAGCAGTTCCCGGGGCAGGGGGATTGATGGCTACACCTTC
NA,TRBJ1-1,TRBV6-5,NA,CASSYSGRGTEAFF,TGTGCCAGCAGTTACTCGGGCAGGGGAACTGAAGCTTTCTTT
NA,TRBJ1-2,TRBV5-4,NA,CASSSTIGTPNYGYTF,TGTGCCAGCAGCTCCACTATCGGGACACCGAACTATGGCTACACCTTC
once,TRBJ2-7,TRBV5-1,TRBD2,CASSFPGTSGSEQYF,TGCGCCAGCAGCTTTCCCGGGACTAGCGGGAGCGAGCAGTACTTC